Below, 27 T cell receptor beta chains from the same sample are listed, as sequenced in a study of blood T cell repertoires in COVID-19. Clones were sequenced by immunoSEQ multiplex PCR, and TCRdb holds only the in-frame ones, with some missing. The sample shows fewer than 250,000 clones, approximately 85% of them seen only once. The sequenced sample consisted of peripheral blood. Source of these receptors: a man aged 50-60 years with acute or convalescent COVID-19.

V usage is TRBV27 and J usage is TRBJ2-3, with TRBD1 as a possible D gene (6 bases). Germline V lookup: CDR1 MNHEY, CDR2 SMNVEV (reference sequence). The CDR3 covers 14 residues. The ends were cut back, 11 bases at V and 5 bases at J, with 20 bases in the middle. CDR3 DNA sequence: TGTGCCTTCGACCAGGGGCAGGGTGGAGATACGCAGTATTTT. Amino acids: CAFDQGQGGDTQYF.

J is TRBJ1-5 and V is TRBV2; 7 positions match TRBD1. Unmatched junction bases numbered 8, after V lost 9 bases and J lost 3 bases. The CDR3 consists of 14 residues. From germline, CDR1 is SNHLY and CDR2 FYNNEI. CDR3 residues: CASSARGHNQPQHF. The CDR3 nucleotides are TGTGCCAGTTCCGCTAGGGGGCACAATCAGCCCCAGCATTTT.

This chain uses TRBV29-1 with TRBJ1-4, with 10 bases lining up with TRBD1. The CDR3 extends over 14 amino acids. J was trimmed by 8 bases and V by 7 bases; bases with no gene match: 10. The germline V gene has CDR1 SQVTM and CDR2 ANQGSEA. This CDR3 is CSGKLGQGNEKLFF. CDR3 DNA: TGCAGCGGGAAATTGGGACAGGGGAACGAAAAACTGTTTTTT.

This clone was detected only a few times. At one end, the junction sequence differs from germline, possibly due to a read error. For the CDR3, the DNA is TGTGCCAGCAGCTTAGGTTATAGTTCACCCCTCCACTTT. This translates into CASSLGYSSPLHF. This chain uses TRBV7-9 with TRBJ1-6; D is unresolved. The CDR3 loop spans 13 amino acids. The germline CDR1 and CDR2 sequences are SEHNR and FQNEAQ (reference sequence).

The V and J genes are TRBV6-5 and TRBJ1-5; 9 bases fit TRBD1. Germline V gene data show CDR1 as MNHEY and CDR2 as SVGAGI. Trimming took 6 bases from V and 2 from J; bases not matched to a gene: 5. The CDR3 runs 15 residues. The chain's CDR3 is CASSTGGAGNQPQHF. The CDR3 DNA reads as TGTGCCAGCAGCACAGGGGGCGCCGGCAATCAGCCCCAGCATTTT.

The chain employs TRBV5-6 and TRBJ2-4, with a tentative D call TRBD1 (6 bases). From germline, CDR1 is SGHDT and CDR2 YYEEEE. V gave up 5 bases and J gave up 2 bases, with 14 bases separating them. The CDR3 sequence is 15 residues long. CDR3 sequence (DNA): TGTGCCAGCAGTCCCACCGGGACACCCAAAAACATTCAGTACTTC. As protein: CASSPTGTPKNIQYF.

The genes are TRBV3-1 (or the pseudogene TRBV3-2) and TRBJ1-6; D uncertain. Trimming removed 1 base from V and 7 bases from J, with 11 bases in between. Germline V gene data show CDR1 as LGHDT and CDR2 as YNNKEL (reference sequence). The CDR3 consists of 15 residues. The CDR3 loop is CASSQGWGGNSPLHF. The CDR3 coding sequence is TGTGCCAGCAGCCAAGGATGGGGAGGAAATTCACCCCTCCACTTT.

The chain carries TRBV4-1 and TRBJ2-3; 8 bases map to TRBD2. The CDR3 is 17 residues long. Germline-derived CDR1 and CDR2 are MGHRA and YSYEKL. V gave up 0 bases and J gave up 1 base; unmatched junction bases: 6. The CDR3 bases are TGCGCCAGCAGCCAAGATCAGCTGACTAGCGGCACAGATACGCAGTATTTT. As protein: CASSQDQLTSGTDTQYF.

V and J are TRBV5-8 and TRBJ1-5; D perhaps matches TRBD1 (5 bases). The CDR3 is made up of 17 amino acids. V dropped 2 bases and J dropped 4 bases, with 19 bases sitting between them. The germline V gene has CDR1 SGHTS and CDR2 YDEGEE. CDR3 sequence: CASSLGDSARGNQPQHF. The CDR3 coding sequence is TGTGCCAGCAGCTTAGGCGACAGCGCAAGAGGTAATCAGCCCCAGCATTTT.

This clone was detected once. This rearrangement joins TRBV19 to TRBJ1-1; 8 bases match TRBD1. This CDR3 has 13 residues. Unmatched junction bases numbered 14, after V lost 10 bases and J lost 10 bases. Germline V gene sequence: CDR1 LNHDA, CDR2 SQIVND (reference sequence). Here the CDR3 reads CATLGQGGVRAFF. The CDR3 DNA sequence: TGTGCCACCCTTGGACAGGGCGGAGTCCGAGCTTTCTTT.

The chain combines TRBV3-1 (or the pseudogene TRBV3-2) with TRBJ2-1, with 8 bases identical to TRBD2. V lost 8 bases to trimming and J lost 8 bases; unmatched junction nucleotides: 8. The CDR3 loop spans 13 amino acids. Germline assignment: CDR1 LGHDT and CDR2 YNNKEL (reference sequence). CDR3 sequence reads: CASAAGGWDEQFF. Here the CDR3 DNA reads TGTGCCAGCGCGGCGGGAGGTTGGGATGAGCAGTTCTTC.

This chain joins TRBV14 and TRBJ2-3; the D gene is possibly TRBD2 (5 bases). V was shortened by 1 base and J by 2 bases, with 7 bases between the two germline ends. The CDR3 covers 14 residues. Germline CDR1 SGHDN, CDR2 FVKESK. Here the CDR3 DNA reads TGTGCCAGCAGCCAAGGACTACCCACAGATACGCAGTATTTT. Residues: CASSQGLPTDTQYF. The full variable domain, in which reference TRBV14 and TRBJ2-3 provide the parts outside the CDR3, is EAGVTQFPSHSVIEKGQTVTLRCDPISGHDNLYWYRRVMGKEIKFLLHFVKESKQDESGMPNNRFLAERTGGTYSTLKVQPAELEDSGVYFCASSQGLPTDTQYFGPGTRLTVL.

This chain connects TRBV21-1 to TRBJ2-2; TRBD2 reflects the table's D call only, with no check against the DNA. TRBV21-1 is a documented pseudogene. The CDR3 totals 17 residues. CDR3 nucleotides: TGTGCCAGCAGCAAAAACCCCCTAGCGGGAGCCTTCGGGGAGCTGTTTTTT. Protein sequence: CASSKNPLAGAFGELFF.

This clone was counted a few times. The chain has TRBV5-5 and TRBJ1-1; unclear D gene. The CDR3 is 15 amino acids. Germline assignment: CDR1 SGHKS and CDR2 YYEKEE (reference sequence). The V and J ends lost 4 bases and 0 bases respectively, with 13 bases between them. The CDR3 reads CASSPLGLMNTEAFF. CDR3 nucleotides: TGTGCCAGCAGCCCCCTTGGACTAATGAACACTGAAGCTTTCTTT.

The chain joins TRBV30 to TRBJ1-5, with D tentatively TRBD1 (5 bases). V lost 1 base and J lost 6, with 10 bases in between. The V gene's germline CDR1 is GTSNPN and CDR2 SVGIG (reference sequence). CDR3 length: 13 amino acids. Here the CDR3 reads CAWSATGTQPQHF. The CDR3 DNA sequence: TGTGCCTGGAGTGCCACAGGAACTCAGCCCCAGCATTTT. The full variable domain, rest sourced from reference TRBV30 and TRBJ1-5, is SQTIHQWPATLVQPVGSPLSLECTVEGTSNPNLYWYRQAAGRGLQLLFYSVGIGQISSEVPQNLSASRPQDRQFILSSKKLLLSDSGFYLCAWSATGTQPQHFGDGTRLSIL.

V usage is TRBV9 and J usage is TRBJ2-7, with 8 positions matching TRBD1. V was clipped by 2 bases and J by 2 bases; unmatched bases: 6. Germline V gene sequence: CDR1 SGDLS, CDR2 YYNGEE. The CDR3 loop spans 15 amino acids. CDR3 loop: CASSVGTGAPYEQYF. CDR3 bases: TGTGCCAGCAGCGTTGGGACAGGAGCCCCCTACGAGCAGTACTTC.

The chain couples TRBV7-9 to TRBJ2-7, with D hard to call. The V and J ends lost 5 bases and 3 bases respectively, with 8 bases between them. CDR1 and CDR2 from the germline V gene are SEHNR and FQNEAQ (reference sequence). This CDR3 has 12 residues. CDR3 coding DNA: TGTGCCAGCAGCCAGACACTCTACGAGCAGTACTTC. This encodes CASSQTLYEQYF.

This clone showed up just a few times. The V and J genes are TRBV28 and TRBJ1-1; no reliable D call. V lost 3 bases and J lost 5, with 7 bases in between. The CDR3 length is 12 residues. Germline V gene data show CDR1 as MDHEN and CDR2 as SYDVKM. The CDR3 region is CASSFLGTEAFF. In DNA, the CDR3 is TGTGCCAGCAGTTTCCTAGGTACTGAAGCTTTCTTT.

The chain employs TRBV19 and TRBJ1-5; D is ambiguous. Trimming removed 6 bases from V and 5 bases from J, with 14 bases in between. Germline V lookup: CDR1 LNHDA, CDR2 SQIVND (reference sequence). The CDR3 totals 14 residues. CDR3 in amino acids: CASSPFTRDQPQHF. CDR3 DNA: TGTGCCAGTAGCCCCTTTACGCGGGATCAGCCCCAGCATTTT.

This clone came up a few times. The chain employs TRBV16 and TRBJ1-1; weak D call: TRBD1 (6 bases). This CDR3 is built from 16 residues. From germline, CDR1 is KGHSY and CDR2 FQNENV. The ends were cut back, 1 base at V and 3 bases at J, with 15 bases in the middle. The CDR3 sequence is CASSQFQTRGDTEAFF. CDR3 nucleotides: TGTGCCAGCAGCCAATTCCAAACCAGGGGAGACACTGAAGCTTTCTTT.

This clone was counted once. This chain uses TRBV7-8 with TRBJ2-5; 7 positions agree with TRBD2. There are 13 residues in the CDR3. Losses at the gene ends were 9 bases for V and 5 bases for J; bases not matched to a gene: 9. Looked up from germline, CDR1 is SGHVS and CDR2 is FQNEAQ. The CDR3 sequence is CASTNSGGETQYF. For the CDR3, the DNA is TGTGCCAGTACCAATTCCGGGGGGGAGACCCAGTACTTC.

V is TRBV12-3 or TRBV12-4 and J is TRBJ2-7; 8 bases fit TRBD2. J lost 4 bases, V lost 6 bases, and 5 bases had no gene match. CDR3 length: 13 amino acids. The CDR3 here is CASRGGGMYEQYF. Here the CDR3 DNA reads TGTGCCAGCAGGGGCGGGGGGATGTACGAGCAGTACTTC.

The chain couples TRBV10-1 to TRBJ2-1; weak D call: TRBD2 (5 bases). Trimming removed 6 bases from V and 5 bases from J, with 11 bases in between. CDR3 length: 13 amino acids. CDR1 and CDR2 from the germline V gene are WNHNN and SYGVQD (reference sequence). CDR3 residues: CASSRTPNNEQFF. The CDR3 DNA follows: TGCGCCAGCAGCCGGACTCCTAACAATGAGCAGTTCTTC.

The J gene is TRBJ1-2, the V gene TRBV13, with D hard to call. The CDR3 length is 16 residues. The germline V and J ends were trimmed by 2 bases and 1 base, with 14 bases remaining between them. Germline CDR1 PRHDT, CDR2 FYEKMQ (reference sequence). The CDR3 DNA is TGTGCCAGCAGCTTATCTGAGGAGAACTTTAACTATGGCTACACCTTC. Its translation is CASSLSEENFNYGYTF.

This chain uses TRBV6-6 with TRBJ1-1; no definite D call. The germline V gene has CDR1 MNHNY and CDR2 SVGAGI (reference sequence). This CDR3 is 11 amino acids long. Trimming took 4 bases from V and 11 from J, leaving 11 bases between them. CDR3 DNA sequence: TGTGCCAGCAGTTCTCGGGGTGCGGCTTTCTTT. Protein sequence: CASSSRGAAFF.

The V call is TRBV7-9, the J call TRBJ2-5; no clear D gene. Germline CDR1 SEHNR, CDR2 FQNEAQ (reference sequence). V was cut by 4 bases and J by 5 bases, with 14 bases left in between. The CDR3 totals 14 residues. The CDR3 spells CASSSSTVRETQYF. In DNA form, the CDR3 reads TGTGCCAGCAGCTCCTCCACGGTCCGGGAGACCCAGTACTTC.

The CDR3 sequence is CASSSGGYTEAFF. CDR3 bases: TGTGCCAGCAGTTCTGGAGGGTACACTGAAGCTTTCTTT. This sequence joins TRBV27 and TRBJ1-1; D is uncertain. Trimming removed 4 bases at V and 3 bases at J, with 9 bases between. This CDR3 spans 13 amino acids. Germline V gives CDR1 MNHEY, CDR2 SMNVEV (reference sequence).